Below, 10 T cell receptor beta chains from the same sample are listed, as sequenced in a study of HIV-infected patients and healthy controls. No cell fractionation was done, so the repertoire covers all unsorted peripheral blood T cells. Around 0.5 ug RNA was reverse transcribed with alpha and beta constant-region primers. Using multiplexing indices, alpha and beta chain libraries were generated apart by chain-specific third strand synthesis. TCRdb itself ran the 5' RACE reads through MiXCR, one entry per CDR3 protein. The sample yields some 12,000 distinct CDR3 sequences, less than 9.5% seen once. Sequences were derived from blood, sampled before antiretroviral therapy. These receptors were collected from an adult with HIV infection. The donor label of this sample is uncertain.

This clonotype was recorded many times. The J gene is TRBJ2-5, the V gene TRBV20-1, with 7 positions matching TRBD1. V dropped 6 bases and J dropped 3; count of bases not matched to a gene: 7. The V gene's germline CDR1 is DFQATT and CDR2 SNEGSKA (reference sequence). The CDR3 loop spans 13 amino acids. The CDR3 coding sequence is TGCAGTGCCAGGGACAGATTAAAAGAGACCCAGTACTTC. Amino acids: CSARDRLKETQYF.

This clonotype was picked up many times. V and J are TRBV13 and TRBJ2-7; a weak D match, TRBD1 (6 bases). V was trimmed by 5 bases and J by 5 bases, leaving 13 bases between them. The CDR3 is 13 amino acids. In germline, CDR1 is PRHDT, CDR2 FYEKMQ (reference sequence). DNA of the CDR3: TGTGCCAGCAGCGGGGGCACCAGAAACGAGCAGTACTTC. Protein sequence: CASSGGTRNEQYF.

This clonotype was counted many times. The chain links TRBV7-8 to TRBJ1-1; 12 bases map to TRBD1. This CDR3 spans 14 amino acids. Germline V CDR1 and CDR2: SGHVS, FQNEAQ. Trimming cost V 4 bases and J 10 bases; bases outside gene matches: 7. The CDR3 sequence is CASSWGQGALGAFF. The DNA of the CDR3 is TGTGCCAGCAGCTGGGGACAGGGGGCGCTTGGAGCTTTCTTT.

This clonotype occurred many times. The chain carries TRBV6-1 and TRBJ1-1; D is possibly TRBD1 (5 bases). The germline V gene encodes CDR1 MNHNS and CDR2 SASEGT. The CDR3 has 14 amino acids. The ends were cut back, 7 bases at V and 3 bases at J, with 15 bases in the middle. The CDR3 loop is CASNRQLGDTEAFF. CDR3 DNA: TGTGCCAGCAATCGACAGCTAGGGGACACTGAAGCTTTCTTT.

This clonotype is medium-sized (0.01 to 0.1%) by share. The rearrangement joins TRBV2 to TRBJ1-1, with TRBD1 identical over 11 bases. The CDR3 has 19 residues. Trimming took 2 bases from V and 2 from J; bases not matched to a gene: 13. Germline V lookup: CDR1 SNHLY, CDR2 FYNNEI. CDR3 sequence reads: CASSERDRGKGVYNTEAFF. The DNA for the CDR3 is TGTGCCAGCAGTGAAAGGGACAGGGGGAAGGGAGTCTACAACACTGAAGCTTTCTTT.

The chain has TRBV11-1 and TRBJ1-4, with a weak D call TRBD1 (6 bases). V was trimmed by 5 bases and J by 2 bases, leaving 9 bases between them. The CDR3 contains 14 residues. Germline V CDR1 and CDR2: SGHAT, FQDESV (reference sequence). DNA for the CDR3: TGTGCCAGCAGCCGAGGACAGACTAATGAAAAACTGTTTTTT. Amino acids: CASSRGQTNEKLFF.

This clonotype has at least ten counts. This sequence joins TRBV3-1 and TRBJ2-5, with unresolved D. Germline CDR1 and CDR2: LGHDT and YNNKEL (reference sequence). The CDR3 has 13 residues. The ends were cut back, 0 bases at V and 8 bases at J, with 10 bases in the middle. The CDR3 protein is CASSQDTVGTQYF. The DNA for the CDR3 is TGTGCCAGCAGCCAAGACACCGTAGGCACCCAGTACTTC.

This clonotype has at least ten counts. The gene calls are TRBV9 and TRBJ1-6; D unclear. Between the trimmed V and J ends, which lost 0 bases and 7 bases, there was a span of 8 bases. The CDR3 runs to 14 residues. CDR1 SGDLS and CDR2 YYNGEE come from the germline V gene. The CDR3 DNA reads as TGTGCCAGCAGCGTAGTGGCAGGAAATTCACCCCTCCACTTT. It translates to CASSVVAGNSPLHF.

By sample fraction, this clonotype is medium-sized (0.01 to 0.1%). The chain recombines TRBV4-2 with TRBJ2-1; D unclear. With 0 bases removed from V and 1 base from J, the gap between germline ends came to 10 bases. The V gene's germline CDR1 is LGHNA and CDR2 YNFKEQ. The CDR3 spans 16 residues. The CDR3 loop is CASSQDPTGSYNEQFF. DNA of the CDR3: TGTGCCAGCAGCCAAGATCCGACGGGTTCCTACAATGAGCAGTTCTTC.

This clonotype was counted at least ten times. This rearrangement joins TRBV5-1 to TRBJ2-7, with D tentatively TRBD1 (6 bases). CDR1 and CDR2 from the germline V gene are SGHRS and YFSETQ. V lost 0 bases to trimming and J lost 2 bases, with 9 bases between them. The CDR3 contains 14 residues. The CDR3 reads CASSLAGQPYEQYF. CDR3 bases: TGCGCCAGCAGCTTGGCCGGACAGCCCTACGAGCAGTACTTC. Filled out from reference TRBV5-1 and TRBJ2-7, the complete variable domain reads KAGVTQTPRYLIKTRGQQVTLSCSPISGHRSVSWYQQTPGQGLQFLFEYFSETQRNKGNFPGRFSGRQFSNSRSEMNVSTLELGDSALYLCASSLAGQPYEQYFGPGTRLTVT.